The entry that follows covers one T cell receptor beta chain sequence. Time point meaning: newly diagnosed, previously untreated cHL patient sample. Negative magnetic selection isolated CD4+ T cells from thawed PBMCs. Using immunoSEQ multiplex PCR, the repertoire was profiled, and TCRdb retains in-frame clones only, with some absent. The sample yields fewer than 40,000 clones, 88% seen once. V shed 7 bases and J shed 2 bases, with 11 bases lying between them. This CDR3 contains 13 residues. In germline, CDR1 is SNHLY, CDR2 FYNNEI. This sample stems from a study of PD-1 blockade in classical Hodgkin lymphoma.

This sequence was found in a human donor with classical Hodgkin lymphoma. The rearrangement uses TRBV2 and TRBJ1-1, with D perhaps matching TRBD1 (5 bases). The sample was CD4+ T cells from blood. CDR3 coding DNA: TGTGCCAGCAACCCTCAGGGTAACACTGAAGCTTTCTTT. Amino acid sequence: CASNPQGNTEAFF.